What follows describes a single T cell receptor (beta chain). Time point noted: sample taken at primary tumor resection. TCRs were sequenced from unsorted whole RNA of tumor, nontumor lung or PBMC. Untreated early-stage non-small cell lung cancer patients, 65 to 90 in total, were the donors. Trimming cost V 3 bases and J 2 bases; bases outside gene matches: 5. The CDR3 has 16 amino acids. MiXCR, run by TCRdb on the 5' RACE reads, gives a single entry per CDR3 protein. This table has tens of thousands of distinct CDR3 sequences, 5.2% appearing once. This entry is derived from a study of spatial heterogeneity in lung cancer. Whole-study context: In the raw reads, each unique TCR and UMI combination was present more than ten times on average.

The J gene is TRBJ2-1, the V gene TRBV12-3 or TRBV12-4; 9 positions agree with TRBD2. The sample here was PBMCs, taken at surgery. The TCR comes from a female donor with early-stage non-small cell lung cancer. The CDR3 sequence is CASSFSGSAAYNEQFF. CDR3 bases: TGTGCCAGCAGTTTTAGCGGGAGCGCCGCCTACAATGAGCAGTTCTTC.